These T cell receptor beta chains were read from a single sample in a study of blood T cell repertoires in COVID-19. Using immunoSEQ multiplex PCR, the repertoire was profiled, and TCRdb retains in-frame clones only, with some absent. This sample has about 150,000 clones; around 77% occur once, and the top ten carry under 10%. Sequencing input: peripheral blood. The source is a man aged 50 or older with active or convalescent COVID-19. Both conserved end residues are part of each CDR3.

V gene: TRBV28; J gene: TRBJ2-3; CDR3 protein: CASSRLAGGTDTQYF
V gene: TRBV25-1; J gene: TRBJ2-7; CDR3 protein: CASRRDPSYEQYF
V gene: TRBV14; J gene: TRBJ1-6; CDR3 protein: CASSPRYRDSPLHF
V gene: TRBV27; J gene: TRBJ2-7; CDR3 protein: CASSLSEGPGEQYF
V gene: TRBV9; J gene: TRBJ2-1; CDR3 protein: CASTTSRLAGYNEQFF
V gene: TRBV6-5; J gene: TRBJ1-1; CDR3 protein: CASSYDIMNTEAFF
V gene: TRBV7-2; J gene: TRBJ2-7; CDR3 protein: CASSNSGRPDEQYF
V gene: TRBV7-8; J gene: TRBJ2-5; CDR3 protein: CASSLFRLAETQYF
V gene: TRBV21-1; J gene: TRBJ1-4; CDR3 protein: CASSTRQGKGPGDEKLFF
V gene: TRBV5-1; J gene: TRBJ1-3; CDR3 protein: CASSLGQQLRSGNTIYF
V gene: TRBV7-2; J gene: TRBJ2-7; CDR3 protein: CASSFALGQYSYEQYF
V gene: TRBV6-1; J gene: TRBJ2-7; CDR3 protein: CASSEAVGLAGVQYF
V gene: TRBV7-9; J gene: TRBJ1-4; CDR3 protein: CASSRSGISSGEKLFF
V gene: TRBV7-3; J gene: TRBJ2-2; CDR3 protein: CASSSAGGPETGELFF
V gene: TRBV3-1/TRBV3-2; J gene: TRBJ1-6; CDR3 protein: CASSRGQGNSPLHF
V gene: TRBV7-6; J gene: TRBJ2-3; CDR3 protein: CASSRAGDTDTQYF
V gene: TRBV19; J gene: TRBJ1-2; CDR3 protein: CASSISGAKANYGYTF
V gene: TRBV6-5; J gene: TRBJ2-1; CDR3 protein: CASRVTGDNEQFF
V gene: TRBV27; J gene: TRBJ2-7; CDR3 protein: CASSTLGGDEQYF
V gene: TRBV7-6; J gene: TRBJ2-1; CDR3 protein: CASSLEWPSGSLGDEQFF
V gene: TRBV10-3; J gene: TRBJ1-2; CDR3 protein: CAITSGQNNYGYTF
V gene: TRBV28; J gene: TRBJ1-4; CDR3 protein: CASSGDRGRREKLFF
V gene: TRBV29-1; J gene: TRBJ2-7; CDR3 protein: CSGHNQGWSEQYF
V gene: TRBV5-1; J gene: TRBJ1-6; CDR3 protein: CASSLAGQMNSPLHF
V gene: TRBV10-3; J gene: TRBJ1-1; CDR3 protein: CAISRTGNTEAFF
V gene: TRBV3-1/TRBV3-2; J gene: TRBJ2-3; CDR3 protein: CASSRGLAGGTDTQYF
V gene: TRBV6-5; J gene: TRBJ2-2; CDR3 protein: CASGEAGLFF
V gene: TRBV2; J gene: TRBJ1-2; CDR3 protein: CASSVPRDRAHFGYTF
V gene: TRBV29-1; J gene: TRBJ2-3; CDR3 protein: CSVTSGTDTQYF
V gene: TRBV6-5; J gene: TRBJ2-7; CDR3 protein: CASTLTSGRGEQYF
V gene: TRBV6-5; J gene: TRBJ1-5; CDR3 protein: CASSLEGTGNQPQHF
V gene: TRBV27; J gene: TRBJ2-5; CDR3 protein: CASSRGTSGSQRPETQYF
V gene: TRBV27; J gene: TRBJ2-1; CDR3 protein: CASSSSGSSYNEQFF
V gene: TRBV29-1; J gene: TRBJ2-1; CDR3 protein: CSARGSEYNEQFF
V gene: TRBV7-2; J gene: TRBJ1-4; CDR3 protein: CASSPRRNEKLFF
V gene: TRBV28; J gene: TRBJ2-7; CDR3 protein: CASSGRGAGVHEQYF
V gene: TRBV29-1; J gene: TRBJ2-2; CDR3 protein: CSAPGGVGDTGELFF
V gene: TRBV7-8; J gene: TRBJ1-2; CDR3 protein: CASSALAQAPYGYTF
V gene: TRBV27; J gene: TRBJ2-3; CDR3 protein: CASRLPNTDTQYF
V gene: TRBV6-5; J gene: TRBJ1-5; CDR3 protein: CASSWGVNSNQPQHF
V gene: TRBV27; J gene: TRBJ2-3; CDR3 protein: CASSGAIPGLAGADTQYF
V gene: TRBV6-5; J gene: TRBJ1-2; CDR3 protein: CASSYSAGDHYGYTF
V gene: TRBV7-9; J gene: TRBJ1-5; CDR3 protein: CASSLLDQPQHF
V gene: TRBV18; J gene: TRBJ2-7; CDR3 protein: CASSRDRGSYEQYF
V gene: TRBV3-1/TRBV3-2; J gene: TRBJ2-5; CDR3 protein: CASSQSGRSETQYF
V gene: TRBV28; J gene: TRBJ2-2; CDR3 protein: CASSLRRVVAGELFF
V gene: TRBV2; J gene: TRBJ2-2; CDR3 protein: CASIYRTSSSNTGELFF
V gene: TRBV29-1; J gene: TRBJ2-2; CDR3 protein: CSVEKSGTNTGELFF
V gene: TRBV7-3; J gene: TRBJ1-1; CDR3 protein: CASSLEGSTEAFF
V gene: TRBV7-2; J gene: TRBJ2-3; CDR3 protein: CASSPGLSTDTQYF
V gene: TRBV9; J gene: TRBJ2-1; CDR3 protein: CASSARLAAYNEQFF
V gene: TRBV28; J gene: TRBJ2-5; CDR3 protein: CASSLYGLSETQYF
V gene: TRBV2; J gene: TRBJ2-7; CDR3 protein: CASSAWTTYEQYF
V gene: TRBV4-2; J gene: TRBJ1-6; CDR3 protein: CASNPTGGFSPLHF
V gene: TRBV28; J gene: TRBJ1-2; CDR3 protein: CASSPPGRVYGYTF